This record looks at one T cell receptor (beta chain) sequence and its context. As yet, its antigen is unknown. This specimen belongs to a study of T cells in localized non-small cell lung cancer. Study observations and caveats: The highest T cell clonality was in uninvolved adjacent lung, above tumor. Increased T cell density in blood showed an association with longer overall survival. In adjacent lung, a median roughly 58 of the top 100 tumor clones were found.

Profiled with immunoSEQ multiplex PCR; TCRdb holds only in-frame clones, not every one. Of roughly 38,000 clones detected, 70% to 90% appear once; the ten largest clones hold roughly 7%. Trimming removed 7 bases from V and 9 bases from J, with 21 bases in between. The length of the CDR3 is 14 residues. Germline V gene sequence: CDR1 MGHRA, CDR2 YSYEKL. The input for sequencing was peripheral blood, taken before any cancer treatment. The chain recombines TRBV4-1 with TRBJ2-5; a possible D gene is TRBD1 (5 bases). The receptor was derived from a woman aged 18 to 55 with stage III lung adenocarcinoma. The CDR3 DNA reads TGCGCCAGCACGAGTAATGACCTAGGGGCGGCCCAGTACTTC. This encodes CASTSNDLGAAQYF.